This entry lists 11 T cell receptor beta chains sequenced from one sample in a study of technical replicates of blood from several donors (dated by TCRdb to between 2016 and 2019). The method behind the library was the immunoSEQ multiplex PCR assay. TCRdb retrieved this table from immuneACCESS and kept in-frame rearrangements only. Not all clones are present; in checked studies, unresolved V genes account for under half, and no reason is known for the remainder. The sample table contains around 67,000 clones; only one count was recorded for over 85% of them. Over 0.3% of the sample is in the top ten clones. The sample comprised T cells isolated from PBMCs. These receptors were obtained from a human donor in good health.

The CDR3: CASSASGAYEQYF. CDR3 coding DNA: TGTGCCAGCAGCGCTAGTGGGGCTTACGAGCAGTACTTC. The rearrangement joins TRBV9 to TRBJ2-7; a weak D match, TRBD1 (5 bases). V was pared by 3 bases and J by 4 bases, with 11 bases between. CDR3 length equals 13 residues. Germline CDR1 is SGDLS and CDR2 is YYNGEE.

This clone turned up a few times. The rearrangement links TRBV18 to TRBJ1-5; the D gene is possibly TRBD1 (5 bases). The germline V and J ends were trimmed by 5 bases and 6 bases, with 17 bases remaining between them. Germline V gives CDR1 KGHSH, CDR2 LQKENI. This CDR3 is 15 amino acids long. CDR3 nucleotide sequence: TGTGCCAGCTCATCTGTTGGGGGGGGATTTCAGCCCCAGCATTTT. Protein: CASSSVGGGFQPQHF. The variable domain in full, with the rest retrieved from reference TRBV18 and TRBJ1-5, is NAGVMQNPRHLVRRRGQEARLRCSPMKGHSHVYWYRQLPEEGLKFMVYLQKENIIDESGMPKERFSAEFPKEGPSILRIQQVVRGDSAAYFCASSSVGGGFQPQHFGDGTRLSIL.

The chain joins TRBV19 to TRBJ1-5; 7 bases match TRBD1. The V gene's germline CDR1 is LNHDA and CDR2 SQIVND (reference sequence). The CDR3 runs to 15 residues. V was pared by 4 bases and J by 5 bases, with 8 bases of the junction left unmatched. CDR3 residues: CASSRQGERHQPQHF. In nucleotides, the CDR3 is TGTGCCAGTAGTAGACAGGGAGAAAGGCATCAGCCCCAGCATTTT.

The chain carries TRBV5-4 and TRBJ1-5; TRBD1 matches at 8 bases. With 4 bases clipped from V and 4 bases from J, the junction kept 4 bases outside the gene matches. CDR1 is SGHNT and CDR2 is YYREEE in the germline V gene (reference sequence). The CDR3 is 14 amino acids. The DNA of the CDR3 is TGTGCCAGCAGCACGGGACAGGAGAATCAGCCCCAGCATTTT. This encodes CASSTGQENQPQHF.

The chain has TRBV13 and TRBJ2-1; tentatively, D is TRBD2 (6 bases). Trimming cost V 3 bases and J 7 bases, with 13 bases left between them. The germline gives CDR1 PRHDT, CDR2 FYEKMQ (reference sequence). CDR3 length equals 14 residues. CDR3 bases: TGTGCCAGCAGCTTTCGCACTAGCCCTAATGAGCAGTTCTTC. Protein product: CASSFRTSPNEQFF.

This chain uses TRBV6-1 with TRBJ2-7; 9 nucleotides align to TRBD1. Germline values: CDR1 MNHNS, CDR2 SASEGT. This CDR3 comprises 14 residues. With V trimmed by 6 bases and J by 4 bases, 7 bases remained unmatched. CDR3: CASSLRDRVYEQYF. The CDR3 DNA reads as TGTGCCAGCAGCCTCCGGGACAGGGTTTACGAGCAGTACTTC.

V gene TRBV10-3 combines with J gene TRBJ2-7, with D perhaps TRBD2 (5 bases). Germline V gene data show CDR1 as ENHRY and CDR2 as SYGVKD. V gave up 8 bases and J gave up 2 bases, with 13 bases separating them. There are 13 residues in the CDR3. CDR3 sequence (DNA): TGTGCCATCTGGAGGACCGTACCCTACGAGCAGTACTTC. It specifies CAIWRTVPYEQYF.

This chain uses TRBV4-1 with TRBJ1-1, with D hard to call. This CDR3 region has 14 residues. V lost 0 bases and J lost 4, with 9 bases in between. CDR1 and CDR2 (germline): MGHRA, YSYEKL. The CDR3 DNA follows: TGCGCCAGCAGCCAAGATCCGAGGGTCACTGAAGCTTTCTTT. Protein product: CASSQDPRVTEAFF.

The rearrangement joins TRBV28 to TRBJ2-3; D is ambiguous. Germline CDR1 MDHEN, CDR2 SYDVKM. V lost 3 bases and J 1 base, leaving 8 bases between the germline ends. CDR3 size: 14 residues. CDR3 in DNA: TGTGCCAGCAGTTTCGGTAGTGGCACAGATACGCAGTATTTT. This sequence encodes CASSFGSGTDTQYF.

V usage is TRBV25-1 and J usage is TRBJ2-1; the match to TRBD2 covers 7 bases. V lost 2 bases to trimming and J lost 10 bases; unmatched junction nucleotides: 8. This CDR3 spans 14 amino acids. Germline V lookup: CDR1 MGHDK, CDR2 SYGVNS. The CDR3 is CASSEGREVQEQFF. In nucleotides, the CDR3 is TGTGCCAGCAGTGAAGGGAGGGAGGTCCAGGAGCAGTTCTTC.

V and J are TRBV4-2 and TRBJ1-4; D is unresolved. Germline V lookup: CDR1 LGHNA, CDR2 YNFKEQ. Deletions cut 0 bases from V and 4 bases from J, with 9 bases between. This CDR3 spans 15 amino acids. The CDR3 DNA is TGTGCCAGCAGCCAAGAATTACGACTTAATGAAAAACTGTTTTTT. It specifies CASSQELRLNEKLFF.